This T cell receptor beta chain is drawn from a study of early T cells in non-severe SARS-CoV-2 infection. This clonotype was seen many times. Trimming pared 0 bases from V and 0 bases from J, leaving 7 bases between. Germline-derived CDR1 and CDR2 are SGHKS and YYEKEE (reference sequence). The CDR3 runs to 15 residues. TCRdb called the 5' RACE reads again in MiXCR, with one record for every CDR3 protein. Seen here are tens of thousands of distinct CDR3 sequences, roughly 6% observed once, and the top ten hold approximately 6.9%. Sequencing input: whole blood. The receptor's source is an adult who was a healthcare worker with PCR-confirmed SARS-CoV-2 infection or an uninfected control (not recorded which). The chain uses TRBV5-5 and TRBJ2-1; D not certain. The CDR3 loop is CASSLGPSSYNEQFF. DNA for the CDR3: TGTGCCAGCAGCTTGGGCCCGAGCTCCTACAATGAGCAGTTCTTC.